The entry below describes one TCR beta chain. Its antigen is undetermined. Some clones are missing from TCRdb's copy, which holds only in-frame ones; the method was immunoSEQ multiplex PCR. Altogether about 70,000 clones are present, nearly 95% being singletons, with the ten largest covering 1.5% to 1.9%. The data derive from a study of cytomegalovirus exposure and HLA in healthy donors. Study conclusions and caveats: Despite most TCR sequences being rare, some public TCRs occurred in many donors. CMV antigen specificity was confirmed in vitro for a few CMV-associated chains.

The V segment lost 5 bases and the J segment 4 bases; nucleotides outside the gene matches: 5. This CDR3 contains 15 residues. Germline V CDR1 and CDR2: SGHAT, FQDESV (reference sequence). Material for sequencing was PBMCs. The genes are TRBV11-1 and TRBJ2-1, with TRBD2 identical over 10 bases. The origin of this receptor is a man younger than 35 in good health and CMV-seropositive. The CDR3 nucleotides read TGTGCCAGCAGCAATAGCGGGAGGCTATACAATGAGCAGTTCTTC. Its translation is CASSNSGRLYNEQFF.